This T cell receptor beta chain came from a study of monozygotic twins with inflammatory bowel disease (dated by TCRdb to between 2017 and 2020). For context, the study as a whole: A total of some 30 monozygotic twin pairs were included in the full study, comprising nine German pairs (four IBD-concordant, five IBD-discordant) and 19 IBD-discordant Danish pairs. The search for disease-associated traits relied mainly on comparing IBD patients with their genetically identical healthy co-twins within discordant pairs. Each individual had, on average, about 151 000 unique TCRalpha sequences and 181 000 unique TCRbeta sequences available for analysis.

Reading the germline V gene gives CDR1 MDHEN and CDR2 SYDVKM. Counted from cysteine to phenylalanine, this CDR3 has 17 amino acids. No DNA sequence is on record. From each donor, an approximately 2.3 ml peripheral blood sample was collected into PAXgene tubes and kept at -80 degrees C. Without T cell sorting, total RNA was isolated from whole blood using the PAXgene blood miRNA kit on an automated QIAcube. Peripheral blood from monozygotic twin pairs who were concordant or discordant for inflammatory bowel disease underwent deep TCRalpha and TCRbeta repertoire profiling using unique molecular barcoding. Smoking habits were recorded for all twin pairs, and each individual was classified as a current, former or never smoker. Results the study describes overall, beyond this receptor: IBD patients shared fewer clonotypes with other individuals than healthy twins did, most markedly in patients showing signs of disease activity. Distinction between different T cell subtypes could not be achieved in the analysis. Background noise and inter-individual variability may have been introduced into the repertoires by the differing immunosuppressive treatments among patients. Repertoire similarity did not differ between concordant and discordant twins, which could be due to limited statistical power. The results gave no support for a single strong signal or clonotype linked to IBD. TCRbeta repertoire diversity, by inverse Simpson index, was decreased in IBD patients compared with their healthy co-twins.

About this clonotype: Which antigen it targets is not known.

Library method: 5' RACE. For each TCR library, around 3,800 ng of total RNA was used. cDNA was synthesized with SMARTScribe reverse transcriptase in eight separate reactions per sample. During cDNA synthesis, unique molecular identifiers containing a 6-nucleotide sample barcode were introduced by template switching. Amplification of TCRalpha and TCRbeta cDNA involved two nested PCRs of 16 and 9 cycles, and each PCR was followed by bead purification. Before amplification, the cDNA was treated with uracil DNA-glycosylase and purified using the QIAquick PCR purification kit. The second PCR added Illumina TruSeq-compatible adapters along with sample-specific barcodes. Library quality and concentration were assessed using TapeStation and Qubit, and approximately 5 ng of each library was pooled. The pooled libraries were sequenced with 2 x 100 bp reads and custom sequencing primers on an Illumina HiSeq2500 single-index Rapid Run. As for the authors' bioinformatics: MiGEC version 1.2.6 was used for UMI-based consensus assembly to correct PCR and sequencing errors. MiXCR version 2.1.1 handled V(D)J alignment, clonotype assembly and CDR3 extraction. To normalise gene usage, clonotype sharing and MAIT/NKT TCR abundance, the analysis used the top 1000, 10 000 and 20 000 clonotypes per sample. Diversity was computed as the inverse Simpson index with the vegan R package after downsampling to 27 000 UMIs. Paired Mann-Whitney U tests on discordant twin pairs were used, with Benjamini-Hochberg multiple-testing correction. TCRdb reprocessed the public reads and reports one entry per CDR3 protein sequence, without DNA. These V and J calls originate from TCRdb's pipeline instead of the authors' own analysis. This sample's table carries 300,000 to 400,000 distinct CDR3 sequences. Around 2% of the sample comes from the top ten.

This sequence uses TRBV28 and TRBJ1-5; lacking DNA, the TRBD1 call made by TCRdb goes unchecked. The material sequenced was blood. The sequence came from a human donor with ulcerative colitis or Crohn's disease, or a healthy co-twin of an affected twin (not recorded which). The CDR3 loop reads CASSSWGGQGMNQPQHF.